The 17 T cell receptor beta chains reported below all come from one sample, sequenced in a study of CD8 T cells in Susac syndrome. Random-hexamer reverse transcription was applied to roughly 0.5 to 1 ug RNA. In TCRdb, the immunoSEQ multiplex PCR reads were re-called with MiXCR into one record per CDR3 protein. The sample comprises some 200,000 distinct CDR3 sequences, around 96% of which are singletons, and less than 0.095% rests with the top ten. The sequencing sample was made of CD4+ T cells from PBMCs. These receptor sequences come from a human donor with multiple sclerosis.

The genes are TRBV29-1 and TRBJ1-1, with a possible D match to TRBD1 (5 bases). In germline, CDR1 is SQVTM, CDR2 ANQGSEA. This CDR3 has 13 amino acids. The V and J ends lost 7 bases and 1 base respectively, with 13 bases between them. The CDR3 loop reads CSAGRQQNTEAFF. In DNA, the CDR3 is TGCAGCGCCGGTAGACAGCAGAACACTGAAGCTTTCTTT.

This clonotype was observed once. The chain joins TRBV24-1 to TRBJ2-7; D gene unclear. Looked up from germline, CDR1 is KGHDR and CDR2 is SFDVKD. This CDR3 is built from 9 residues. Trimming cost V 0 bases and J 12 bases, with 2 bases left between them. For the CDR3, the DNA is TGTGCCACCAGTGATTTGCGGTACTTC. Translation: CATSDLRYF.

For the CDR3, the DNA is TGCAGTGCTAGGAGTGGGGGGCGTGGAGATACGCAGTATTTT. It yields the protein CSARSGGRGDTQYF. The chain carries TRBV20-1 and TRBJ2-3, with D perhaps being TRBD1 or TRBD2 (6 bases each). Trimming cost V 3 bases and J 5 bases, with 15 bases left between them. Germline V gives CDR1 DFQATT, CDR2 SNEGSKA (reference sequence). The length of the CDR3 is 14 residues.

The CDR3 DNA sequence: TGTGCCAGCAGCGAGGGGGACAGGGGAGGCACTGAAGCTTTCTTT. It is translated as CASSEGDRGGTEAFF. The rearrangement links TRBV9 to TRBJ1-1; 10 bases agree with TRBD1. The length of the CDR3 is 15 residues. Germline V gene data show CDR1 as SGDLS and CDR2 as YYNGEE. V was clipped by 3 bases and J by 4 bases; unmatched bases: 6.

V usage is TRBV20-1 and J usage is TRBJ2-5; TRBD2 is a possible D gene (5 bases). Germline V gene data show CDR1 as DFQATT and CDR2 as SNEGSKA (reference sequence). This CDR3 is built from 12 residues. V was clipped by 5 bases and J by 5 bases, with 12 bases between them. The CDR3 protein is CSAGSGIETQYF. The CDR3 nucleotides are TGCAGTGCTGGTTCGGGGATCGAGACCCAGTACTTC.

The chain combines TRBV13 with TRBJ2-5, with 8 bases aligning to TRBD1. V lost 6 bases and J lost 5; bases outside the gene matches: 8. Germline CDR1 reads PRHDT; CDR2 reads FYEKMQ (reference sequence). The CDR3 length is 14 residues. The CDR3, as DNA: TGTGCCAGCAGTTCGACAGGGGTTGGGGAGACCCAGTACTTC. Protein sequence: CASSSTGVGETQYF.

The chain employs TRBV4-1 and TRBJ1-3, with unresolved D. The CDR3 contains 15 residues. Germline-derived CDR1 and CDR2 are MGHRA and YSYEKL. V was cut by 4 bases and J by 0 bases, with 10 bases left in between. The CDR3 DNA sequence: TGCGCCAGCAGCCCCGGAGACGCCTCTGGAAACACCATATATTTT. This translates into CASSPGDASGNTIYF.

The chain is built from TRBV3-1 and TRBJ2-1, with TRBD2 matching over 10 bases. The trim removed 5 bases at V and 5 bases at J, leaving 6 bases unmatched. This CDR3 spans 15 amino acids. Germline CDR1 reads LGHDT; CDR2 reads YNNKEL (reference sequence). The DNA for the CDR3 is TGTGCCAGCAGCTACGACGGACTAGCGGACAATGAGCAGTTCTTC. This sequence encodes CASSYDGLADNEQFF.

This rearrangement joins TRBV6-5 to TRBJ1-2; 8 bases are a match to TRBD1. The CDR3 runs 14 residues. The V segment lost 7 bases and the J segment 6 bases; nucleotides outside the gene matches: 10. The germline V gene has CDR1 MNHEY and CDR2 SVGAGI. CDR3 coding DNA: TGTGCCAGCACCATGACAGGGGTCCCCGATGGCTACACCTTC. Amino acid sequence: CASTMTGVPDGYTF.

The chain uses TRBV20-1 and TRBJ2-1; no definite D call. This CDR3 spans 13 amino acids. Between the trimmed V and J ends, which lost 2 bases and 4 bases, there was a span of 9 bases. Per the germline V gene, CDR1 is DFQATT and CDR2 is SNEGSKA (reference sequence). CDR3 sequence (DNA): TGCAGTGCTAGACGGCAGTATTACAATGAGCAGTTCTTC. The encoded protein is CSARRQYYNEQFF.

The CDR3 DNA is TGTGCCAGCAGTCCGGGACAAGGGATCTCCTACGAGCAGTACTTC. This translates into CASSPGQGISYEQYF. The chain uses TRBV6-5 and TRBJ2-7, with a weak D call TRBD1 (6 bases). The CDR3 has 15 residues. Germline V gives CDR1 MNHEY, CDR2 SVGAGI. Trimming cost V 5 bases and J 0 bases, with 14 bases left between them.

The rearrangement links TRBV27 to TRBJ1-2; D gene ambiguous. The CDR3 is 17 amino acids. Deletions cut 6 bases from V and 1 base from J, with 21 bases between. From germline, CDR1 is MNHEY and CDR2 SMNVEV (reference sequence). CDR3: CASRRLGRLEGNYGYTF. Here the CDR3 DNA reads TGTGCCAGCAGGCGCCTCGGGCGTCTGGAGGGTAACTATGGCTACACCTTC.

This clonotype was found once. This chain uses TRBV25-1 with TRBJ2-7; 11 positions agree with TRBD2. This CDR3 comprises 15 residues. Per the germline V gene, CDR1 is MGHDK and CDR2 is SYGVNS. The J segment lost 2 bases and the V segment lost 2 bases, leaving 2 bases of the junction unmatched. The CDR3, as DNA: TGTGCCAGCAGTGAAGTAGCGGGAGGGCCCTACGAGCAGTACTTC. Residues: CASSEVAGGPYEQYF.

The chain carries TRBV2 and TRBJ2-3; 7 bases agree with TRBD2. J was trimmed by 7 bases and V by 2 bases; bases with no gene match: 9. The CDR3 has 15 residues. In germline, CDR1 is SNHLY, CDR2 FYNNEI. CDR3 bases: TGTGCCAGCAGTGAACCGGGGGGTGGTTACTATACGCAGTATTTT. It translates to CASSEPGGGYYTQYF.

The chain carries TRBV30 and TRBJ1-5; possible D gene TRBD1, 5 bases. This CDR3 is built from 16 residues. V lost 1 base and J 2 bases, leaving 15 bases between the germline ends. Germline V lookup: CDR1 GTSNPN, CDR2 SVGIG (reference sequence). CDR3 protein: CAWSGSGLNGNQPQHF. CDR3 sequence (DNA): TGTGCCTGGAGTGGGTCGGGACTAAACGGCAATCAGCCCCAGCATTTT. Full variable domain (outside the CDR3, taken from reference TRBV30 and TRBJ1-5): SQTIHQWPATLVQPVGSPLSLECTVEGTSNPNLYWYRQAAGRGLQLLFYSVGIGQISSEVPQNLSASRPQDRQFILSSKKLLLSDSGFYLCAWSGSGLNGNQPQHFGDGTRLSIL.

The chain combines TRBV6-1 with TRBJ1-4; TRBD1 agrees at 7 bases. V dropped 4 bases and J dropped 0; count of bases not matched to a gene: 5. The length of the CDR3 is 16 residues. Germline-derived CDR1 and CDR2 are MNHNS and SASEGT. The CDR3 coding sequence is TGTGCCAGCAGTGGTTACAGGGGTGCAACTAATGAAAAACTGTTTTTT. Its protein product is CASSGYRGATNEKLFF.

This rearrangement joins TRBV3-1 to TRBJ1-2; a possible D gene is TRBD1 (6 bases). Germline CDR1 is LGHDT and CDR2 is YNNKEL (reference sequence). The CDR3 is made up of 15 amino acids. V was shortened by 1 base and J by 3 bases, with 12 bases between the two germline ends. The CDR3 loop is CASSQGAGDYYGYTF. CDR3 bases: TGTGCCAGCAGCCAAGGGGCAGGGGATTACTATGGCTACACCTTC.